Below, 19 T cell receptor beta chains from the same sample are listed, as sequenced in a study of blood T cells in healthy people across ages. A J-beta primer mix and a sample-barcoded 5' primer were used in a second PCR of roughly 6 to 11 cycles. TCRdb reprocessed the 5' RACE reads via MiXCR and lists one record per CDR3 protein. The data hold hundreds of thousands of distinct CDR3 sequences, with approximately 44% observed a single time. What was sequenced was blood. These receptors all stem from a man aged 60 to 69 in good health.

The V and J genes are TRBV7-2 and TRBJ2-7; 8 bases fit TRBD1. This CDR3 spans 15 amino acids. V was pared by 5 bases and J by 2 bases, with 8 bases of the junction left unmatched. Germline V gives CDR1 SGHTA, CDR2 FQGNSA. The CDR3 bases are TGTGCCAGCAGCCCTCAGACAGGGGCCACCTACGAGCAGTACTTC. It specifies CASSPQTGATYEQYF.

The CDR3 here is CASKSLLRTGFNYGYTF. CDR3 nucleotide sequence: TGTGCCAGCAAGTCCTTGCTAAGGACAGGTTTTAACTATGGCTACACCTTC. This chain uses TRBV27 with TRBJ1-2; 7 nucleotides agree with TRBD1. CDR3 length: 17 amino acids. Losses at the gene ends were 7 bases for V and 1 base for J; bases not matched to a gene: 15. Germline V CDR1 and CDR2: MNHEY, SMNVEV (reference sequence).

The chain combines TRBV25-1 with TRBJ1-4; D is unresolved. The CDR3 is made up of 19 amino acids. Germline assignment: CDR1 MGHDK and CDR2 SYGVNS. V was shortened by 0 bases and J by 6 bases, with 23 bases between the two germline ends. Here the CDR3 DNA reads TGTGCCAGCAGTGAATATGGGGAGAAGGCGTGGAGTTGCTATGAAAAACTGTTTTTT. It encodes CASSEYGEKAWSCYEKLFF.

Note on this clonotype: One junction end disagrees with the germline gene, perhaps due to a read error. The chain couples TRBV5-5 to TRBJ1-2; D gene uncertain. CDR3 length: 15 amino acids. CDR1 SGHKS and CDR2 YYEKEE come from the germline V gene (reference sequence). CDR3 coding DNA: TGTGTCAGCAGCTTTTCGAGGGCGGGTAACTATGGCTACACCTTC. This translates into CVSSFSRAGNYGYTF.

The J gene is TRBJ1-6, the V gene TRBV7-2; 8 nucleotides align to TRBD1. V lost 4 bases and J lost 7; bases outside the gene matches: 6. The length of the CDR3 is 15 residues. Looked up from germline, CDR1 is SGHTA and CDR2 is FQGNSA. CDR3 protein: CASSSRQGRNSPLHF. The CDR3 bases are TGTGCCAGCAGCTCTAGACAGGGGAGGAATTCACCCCTCCACTTT. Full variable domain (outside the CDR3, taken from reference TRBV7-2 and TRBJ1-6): GAGVSQSPSNKVTEKGKDVELRCDPISGHTALYWYRQSLGQGLEFLIYFQGNSAPDKSGLPSDRFSAERTGGSVSTLTIQRTQQEDSAVYLCASSSRQGRNSPLHFGNGTRLTVT.

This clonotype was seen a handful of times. CDR3 region: CASSENTQETQYF. The CDR3 DNA reads TGTGCCAGCAGTGAAAACACTCAAGAGACCCAGTACTTC. The gene calls are TRBV2 and TRBJ2-5; D is undetermined. This CDR3 is 13 amino acids long. CDR1 is SNHLY, CDR2 FYNNEI, per germline. Trimming took off 2 bases at V and 2 bases at J, with 6 bases between the two ends. The full variable domain, completed using reference TRBV2 and TRBJ2-5, is EPEVTQTPSHQVTQMGQEVILRCVPISNHLYFYWYRQILGQKVEFLVSFYNNEISEKSEIFDDQFSVERPDGSNFTLKIRSTKLEDSAMYFCASSENTQETQYFGPGTRLLVL.

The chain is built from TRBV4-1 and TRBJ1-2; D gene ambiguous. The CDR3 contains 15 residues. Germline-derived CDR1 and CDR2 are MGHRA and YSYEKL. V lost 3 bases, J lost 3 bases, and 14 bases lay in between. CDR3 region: CASSQTPYGYYGYTF. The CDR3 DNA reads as TGCGCCAGCAGCCAGACCCCATACGGGTACTATGGCTACACCTTC.

This CDR3 reads CASNPGQRFFSSGANVLTF. DNA for the CDR3: TGTGCCAGCAACCCCGGACAGAGGTTCTTTAGCTCTGGGGCCAACGTCCTGACTTTC. The V call is TRBV6-1, the J call TRBJ2-6; D is perhaps TRBD1 (6 bases). V was cut by 7 bases and J by 0 bases, with 22 bases left in between. The germline V gene has CDR1 MNHNS and CDR2 SASEGT. This CDR3 comprises 19 residues.

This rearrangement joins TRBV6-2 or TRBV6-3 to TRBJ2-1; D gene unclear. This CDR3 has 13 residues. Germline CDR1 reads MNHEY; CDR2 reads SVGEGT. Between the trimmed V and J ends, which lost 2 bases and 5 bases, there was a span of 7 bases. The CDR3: CASSYVADNEQFF. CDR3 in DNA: TGTGCCAGCAGTTACGTTGCAGACAATGAGCAGTTCTTC.

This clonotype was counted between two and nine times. The chain's CDR3 is CASSQYEGAPDEKLFF. In DNA, the CDR3 is TGCGCCAGCAGCCAGTACGAGGGGGCGCCCGATGAAAAACTGTTTTTT. The chain employs TRBV4-3 and TRBJ1-4; 7 nucleotides line up with TRBD1. The junction had 10 bases not matched to a gene; V was cut back by 3 bases and J by 6 bases. CDR1 and CDR2 (germline): LGHNA, YSLEER. This CDR3 is 16 amino acids long.

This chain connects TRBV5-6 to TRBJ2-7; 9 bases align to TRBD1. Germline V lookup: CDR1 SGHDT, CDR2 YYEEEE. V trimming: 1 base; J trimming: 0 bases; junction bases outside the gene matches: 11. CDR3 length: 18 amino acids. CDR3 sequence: CASSLTPGQGIGSYEQYF. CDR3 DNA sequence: TGTGCCAGCAGCTTGACTCCCGGACAGGGGATCGGCTCCTACGAGCAGTACTTC.

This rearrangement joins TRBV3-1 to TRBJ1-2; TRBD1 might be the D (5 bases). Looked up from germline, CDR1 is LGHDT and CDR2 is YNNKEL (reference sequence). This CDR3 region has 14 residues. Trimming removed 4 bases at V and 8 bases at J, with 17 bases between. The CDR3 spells CASSRWDGPRGYTF. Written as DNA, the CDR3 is TGTGCCAGCAGCCGATGGGACGGGCCCCGGGGCTACACCTTC.

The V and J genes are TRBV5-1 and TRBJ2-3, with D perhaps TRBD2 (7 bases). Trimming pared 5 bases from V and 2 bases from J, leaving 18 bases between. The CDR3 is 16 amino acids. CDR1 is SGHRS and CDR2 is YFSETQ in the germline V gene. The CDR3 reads CASSLGGGDITDTQYF. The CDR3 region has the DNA TGCGCCAGCAGTCTCGGTGGGGGGGACATCACAGATACGCAGTATTTT.

CDR3 sequence reads: CSASRLTGGSFYNSPLHF. CDR3 nucleotide sequence: TGCAGTGCTAGCCGTTTGACAGGGGGAAGTTTCTATAATTCACCCCTCCACTTT. The V and J genes are TRBV20-1 and TRBJ1-6; 9 positions match TRBD1. The V segment lost 3 bases and the J segment 3 bases; nucleotides outside the gene matches: 12. Germline V gene data show CDR1 as DFQATT and CDR2 as SNEGSKA (reference sequence). This CDR3 has 18 residues.

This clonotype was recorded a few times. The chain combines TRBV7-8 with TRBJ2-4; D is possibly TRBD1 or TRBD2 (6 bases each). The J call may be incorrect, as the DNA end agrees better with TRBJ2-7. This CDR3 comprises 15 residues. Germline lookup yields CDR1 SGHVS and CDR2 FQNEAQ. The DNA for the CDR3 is TGTGCCAGCAGCTTAGGGAGGGACAACGCCTACGAGCAGTACTTC. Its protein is CASSLGRDNAYEQYF.

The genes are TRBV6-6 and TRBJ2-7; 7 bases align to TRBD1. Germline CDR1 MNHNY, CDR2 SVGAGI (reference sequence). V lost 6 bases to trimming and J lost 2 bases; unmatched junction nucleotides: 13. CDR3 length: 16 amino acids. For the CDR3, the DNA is TGTGCCAGCAGCGACAGGGCAAGAAGAAAGACCTACGAGCAGTACTTC. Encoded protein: CASSDRARRKTYEQYF.

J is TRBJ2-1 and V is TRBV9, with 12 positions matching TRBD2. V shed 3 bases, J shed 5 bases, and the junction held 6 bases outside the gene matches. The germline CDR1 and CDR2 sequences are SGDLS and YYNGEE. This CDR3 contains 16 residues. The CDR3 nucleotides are TGTGCCAGCAGCGCGAACCCTAGCGGGGGGGACAATGAGCAGTTCTTC. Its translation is CASSANPSGGDNEQFF.

CDR3 bases: TGCGCCAGCAGCCAAGATGAGGGACAGGGGCGAAACCAGTACTTC. This codes for CASSQDEGQGRNQYF. The genes are TRBV4-1 and TRBJ2-4, with 10 bases that match TRBD1. The CDR3 runs 15 residues. V was pared by 0 bases and J by 13 bases, with 9 bases of the junction left unmatched. Looked up from germline, CDR1 is MGHRA and CDR2 is YSYEKL.

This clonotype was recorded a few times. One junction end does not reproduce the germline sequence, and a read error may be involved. The DNA for the CDR3 is TGTGCCAGCAGTGACTCTTTCCGCTACGAGCAGTACTTC. Its protein product is CASSDSFRYEQYF. The V call is TRBV6-2 or TRBV6-3, the J call TRBJ2-7; D remains unclear. Germline V gene sequence: CDR1 MNHEY, CDR2 SVGEGT. CDR3 size: 13 residues.